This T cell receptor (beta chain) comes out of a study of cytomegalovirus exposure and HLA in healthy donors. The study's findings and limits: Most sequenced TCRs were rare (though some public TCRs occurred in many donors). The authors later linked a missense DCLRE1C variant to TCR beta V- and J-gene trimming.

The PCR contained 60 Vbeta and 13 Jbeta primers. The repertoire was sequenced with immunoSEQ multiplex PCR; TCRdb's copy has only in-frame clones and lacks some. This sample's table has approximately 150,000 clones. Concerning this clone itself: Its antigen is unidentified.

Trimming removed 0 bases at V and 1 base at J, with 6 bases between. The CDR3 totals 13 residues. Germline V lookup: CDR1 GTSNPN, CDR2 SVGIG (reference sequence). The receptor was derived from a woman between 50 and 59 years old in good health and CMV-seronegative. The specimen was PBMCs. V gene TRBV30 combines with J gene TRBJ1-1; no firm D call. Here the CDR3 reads CAWSVSWNTEAFF. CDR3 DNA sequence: TGTGCCTGGAGTGTATCTTGGAACACTGAAGCTTTCTTT.